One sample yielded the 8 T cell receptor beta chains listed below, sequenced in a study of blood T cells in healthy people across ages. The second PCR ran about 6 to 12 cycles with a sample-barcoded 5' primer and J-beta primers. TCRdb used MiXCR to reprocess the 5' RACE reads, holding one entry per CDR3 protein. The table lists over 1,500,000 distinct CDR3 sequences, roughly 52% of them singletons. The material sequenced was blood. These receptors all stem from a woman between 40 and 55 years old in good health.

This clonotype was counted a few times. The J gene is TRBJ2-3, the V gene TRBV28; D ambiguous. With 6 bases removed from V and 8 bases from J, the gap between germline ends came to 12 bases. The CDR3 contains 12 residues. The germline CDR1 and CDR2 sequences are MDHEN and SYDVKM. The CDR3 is CASRHPVGTQYF. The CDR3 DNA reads TGTGCCAGCAGACACCCCGTGGGTACGCAGTATTTT.

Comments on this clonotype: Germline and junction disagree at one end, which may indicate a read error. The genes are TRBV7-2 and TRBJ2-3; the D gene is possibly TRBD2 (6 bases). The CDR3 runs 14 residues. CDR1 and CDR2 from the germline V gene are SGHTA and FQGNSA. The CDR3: CASSVARVGGTQYF. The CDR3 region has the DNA TGTGCCAGCAGCGTAGCCAGGGTGGGAGGAACGCAGTATTTT.

The CDR3 DNA reads TGCGCCAGCAGCCAAGAAACAGAAAATAATTCACCCCTCCACTTT. Its translation is CASSQETENNSPLHF. The chain joins TRBV4-1 to TRBJ1-6; D remains ambiguous. The germline gives CDR1 MGHRA, CDR2 YSYEKL. The CDR3 length is 15 residues. The V end was cut by 0 bases, the J end by 5 bases, with 8 bases between.

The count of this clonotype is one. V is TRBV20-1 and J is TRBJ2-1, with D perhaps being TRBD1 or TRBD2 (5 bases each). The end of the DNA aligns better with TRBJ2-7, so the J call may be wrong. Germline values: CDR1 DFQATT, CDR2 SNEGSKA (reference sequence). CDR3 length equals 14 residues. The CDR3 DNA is TGCAGTGCCTTGGCAGGGAGCTCCTACAATGAGCAGTACTTC. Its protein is CSALAGSSYNEQYF.

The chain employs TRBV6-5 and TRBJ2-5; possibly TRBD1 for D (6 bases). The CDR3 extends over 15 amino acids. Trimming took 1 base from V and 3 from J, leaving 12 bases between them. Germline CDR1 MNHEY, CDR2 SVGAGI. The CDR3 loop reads CASSYWRPGEETQYF. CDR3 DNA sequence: TGTGCCAGCAGTTACTGGCGGCCAGGGGAAGAGACCCAGTACTTC.

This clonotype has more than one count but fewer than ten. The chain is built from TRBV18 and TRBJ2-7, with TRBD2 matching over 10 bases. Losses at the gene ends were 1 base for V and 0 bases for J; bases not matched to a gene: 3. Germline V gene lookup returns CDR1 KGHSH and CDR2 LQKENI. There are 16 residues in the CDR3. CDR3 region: CASSPQKRGGSYEQYF. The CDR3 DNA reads TGTGCCAGCTCACCACAGAAGCGGGGGGGCTCCTACGAGCAGTACTTC. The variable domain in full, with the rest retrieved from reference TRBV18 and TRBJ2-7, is NAGVMQNPRHLVRRRGQEARLRCSPMKGHSHVYWYRQLPEEGLKFMVYLQKENIIDESGMPKERFSAEFPKEGPSILRIQQVVRGDSAAYFCASSPQKRGGSYEQYFGPGTRLTVT.

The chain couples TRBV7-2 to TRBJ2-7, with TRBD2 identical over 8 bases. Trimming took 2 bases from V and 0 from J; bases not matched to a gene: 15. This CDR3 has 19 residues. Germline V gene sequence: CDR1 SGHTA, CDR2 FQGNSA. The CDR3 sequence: CASSLLNRGGGQASYEQYF. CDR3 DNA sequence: TGTGCCAGCAGCTTACTTAATCGGGGGGGAGGGCAGGCCTCCTACGAGCAGTACTTC.

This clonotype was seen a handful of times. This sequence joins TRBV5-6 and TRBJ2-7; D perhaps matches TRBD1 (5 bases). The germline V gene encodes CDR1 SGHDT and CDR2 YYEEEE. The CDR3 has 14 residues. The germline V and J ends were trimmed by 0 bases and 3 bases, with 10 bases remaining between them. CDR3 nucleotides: TGTGCCAGCAGCTTGGACAGGAGACTCTACGAGCAGTACTTC. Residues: CASSLDRRLYEQYF. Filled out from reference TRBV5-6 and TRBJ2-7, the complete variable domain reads DAGVTQSPTHLIKTRGQQVTLRCSPKSGHDTVSWYQQALGQGPQFIFQYYEEEERQRGNFPDRFSGHQFPNYSSELNVNALLLGDSALYLCASSLDRRLYEQYFGPGTRLTVT.